Sequencing of this TCR beta chain was carried out in a study of cytomegalovirus exposure and HLA in healthy donors. With V trimmed by 2 bases and J by 10 bases, 2 bases remained unmatched. Germline V gives CDR1 MDHEN, CDR2 SYDVKM. This CDR3 is built from 12 residues. PCR used 60 Vbeta primers and 13 Jbeta primers. The protocol was immunoSEQ multiplex PCR, while the TCRdb copy is restricted to in-frame clones and leaves out a portion. The sample carries roughly 100,000 clones, 75% recorded once. This sequence originates from a man aged 50-59 years in good health and CMV-seronegative. Source material: PBMCs. The chain recombines TRBV28 with TRBJ1-1; 9 bases match TRBD1. This CDR3 reads CASSLGQGIAFF. The CDR3 nucleotides read TGTGCCAGCAGTTTAGGACAGGGGATAGCTTTCTTT.